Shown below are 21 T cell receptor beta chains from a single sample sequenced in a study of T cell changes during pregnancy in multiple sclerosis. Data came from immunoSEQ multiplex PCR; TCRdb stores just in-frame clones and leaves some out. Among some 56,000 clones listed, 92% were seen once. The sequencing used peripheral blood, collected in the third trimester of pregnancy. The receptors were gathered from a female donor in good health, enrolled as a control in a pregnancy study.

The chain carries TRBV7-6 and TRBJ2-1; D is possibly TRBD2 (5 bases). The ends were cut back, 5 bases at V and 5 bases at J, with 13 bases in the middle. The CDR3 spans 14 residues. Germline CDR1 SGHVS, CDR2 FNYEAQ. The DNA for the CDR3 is TGTGCCAGCAGCCCAGTAAGGGAGAACAATGAGCAGTTCTTC. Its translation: CASSPVRENNEQFF. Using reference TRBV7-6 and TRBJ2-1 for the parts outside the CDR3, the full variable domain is GAGVSQSPRYKVTKRGQDVALRCDPISGHVSLYWYRQALGQGPEFLTYFNYEAQQDKSGLPNDRFSAERPEGSISTLTIQRTEQRDSAMYRCASSPVRENNEQFFGPGTRLTVL.

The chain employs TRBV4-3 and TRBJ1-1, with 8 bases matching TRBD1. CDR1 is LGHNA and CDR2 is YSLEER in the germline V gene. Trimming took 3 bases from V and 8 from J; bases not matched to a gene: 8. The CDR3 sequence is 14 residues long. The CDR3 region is CASSQVTGEGEAFF. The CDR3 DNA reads TGCGCCAGCAGCCAGGTGACAGGGGAGGGCGAAGCTTTCTTT.

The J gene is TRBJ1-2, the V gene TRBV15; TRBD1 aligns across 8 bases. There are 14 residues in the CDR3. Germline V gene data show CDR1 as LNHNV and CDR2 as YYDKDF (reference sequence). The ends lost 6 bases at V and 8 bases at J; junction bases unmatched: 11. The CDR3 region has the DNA TGTGCCACCAGACCACAGGGGGTTCCTTTAGGCTACACCTTC. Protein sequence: CATRPQGVPLGYTF.

CDR3 in amino acids: CASSSVTDTQYF. CDR3 bases: TGTGCCAGCAGCTCCGTGACAGATACGCAGTATTTT. The chain couples TRBV11-3 to TRBJ2-3, with D uncertain. The CDR3 extends over 12 amino acids. The germline CDR1 and CDR2 sequences are SGHNT and YENEEA. Trimming pared 4 bases from V and 3 bases from J, leaving 5 bases between.

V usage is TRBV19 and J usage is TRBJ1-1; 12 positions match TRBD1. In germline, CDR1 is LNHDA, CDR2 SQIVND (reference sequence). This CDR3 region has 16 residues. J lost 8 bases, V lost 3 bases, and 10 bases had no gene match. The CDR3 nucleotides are TGTGCCAGTAGTATCCCGGGACAGGGGGCGAGAGGCGAAGCTTTCTTT. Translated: CASSIPGQGARGEAFF.

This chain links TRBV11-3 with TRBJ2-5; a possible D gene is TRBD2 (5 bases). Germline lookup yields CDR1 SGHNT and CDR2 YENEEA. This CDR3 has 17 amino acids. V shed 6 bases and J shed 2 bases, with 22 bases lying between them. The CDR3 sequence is CASSLSAGSIRQETQYF. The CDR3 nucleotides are TGTGCCAGCAGTCTTAGCGCCGGGTCGATTCGTCAAGAGACCCAGTACTTC.

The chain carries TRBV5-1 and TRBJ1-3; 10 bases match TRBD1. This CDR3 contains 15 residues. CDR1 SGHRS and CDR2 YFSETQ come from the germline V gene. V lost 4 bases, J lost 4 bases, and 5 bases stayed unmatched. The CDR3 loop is CASSPDRGHGNTIYF. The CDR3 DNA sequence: TGCGCCAGCAGCCCCGACAGGGGGCACGGAAACACCATATATTTT.

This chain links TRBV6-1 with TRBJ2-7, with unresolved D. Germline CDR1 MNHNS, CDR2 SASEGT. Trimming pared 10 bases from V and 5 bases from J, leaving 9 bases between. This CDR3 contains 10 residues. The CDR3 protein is CATSPDEQYF. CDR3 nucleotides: TGTGCCACTTCGCCGGACGAGCAGTACTTC.

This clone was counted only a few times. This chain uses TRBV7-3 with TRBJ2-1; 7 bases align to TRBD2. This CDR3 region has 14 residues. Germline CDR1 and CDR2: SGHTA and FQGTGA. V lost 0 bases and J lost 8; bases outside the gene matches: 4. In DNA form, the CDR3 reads TGTGCCAGCAGCTTAACGGGGGGGAGGTATGAGCAGTTCTTC. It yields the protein CASSLTGGRYEQFF. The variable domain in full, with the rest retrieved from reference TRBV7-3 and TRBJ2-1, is GAGVSQTPSNKVTEKGKYVELRCDPISGHTALYWYRQSLGQGPEFLIYFQGTGAADDSGLPNDRFFAVRPEGSVSTLKIQRTERGDSAVYLCASSLTGGRYEQFFGPGTRLTVL.

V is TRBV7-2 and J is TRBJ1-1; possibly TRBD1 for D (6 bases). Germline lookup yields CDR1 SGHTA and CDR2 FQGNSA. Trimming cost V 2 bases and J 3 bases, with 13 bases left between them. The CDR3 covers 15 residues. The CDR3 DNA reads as TGTGCCAGCAGCTTAAACAGGGAAGAGTACACTGAAGCTTTCTTT. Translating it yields CASSLNREEYTEAFF.

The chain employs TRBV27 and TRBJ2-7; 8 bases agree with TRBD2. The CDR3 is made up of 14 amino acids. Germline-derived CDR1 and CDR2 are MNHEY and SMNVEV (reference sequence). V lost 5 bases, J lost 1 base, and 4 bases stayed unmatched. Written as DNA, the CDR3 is TGTGCCAGCAGTCGGACTAGCAGTTCCTACGAGCAGTACTTC. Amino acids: CASSRTSSSYEQYF.

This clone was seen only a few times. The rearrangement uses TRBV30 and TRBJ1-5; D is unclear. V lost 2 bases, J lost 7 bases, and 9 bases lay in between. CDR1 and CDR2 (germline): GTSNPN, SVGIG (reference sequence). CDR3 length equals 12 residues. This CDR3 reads CAWSPPNQPQHF. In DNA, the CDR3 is TGTGCCTGGAGTCCCCCTAACCAGCCCCAGCATTTT.

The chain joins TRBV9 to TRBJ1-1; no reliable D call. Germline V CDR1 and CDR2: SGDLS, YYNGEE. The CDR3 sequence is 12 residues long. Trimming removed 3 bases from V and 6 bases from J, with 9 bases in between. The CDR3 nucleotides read TGTGCCAGCAGCGGTCGGGGTCCTGAAGCTTTCTTT. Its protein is CASSGRGPEAFF.

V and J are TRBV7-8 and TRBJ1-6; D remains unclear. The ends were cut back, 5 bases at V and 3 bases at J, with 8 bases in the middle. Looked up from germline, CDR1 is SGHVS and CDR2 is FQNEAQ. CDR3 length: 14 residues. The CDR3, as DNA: TGTGCCAGCAGCCCCCCCATCTATAATTCACCCCTCCACTTT. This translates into CASSPPIYNSPLHF.

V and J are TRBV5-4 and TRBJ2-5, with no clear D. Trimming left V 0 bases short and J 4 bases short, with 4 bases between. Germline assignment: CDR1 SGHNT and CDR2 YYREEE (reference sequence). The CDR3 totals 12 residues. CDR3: CASSLAGETQYF. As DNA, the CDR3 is TGTGCCAGCAGCTTGGCAGGAGAGACCCAGTACTTC.

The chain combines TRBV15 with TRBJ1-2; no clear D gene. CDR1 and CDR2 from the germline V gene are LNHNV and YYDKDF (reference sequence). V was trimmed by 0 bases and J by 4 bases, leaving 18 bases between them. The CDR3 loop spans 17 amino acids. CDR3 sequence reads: CATSRDQAFGVFYGYTF. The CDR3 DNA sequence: TGTGCCACCAGCAGAGATCAGGCATTCGGTGTATTCTATGGCTACACCTTC.

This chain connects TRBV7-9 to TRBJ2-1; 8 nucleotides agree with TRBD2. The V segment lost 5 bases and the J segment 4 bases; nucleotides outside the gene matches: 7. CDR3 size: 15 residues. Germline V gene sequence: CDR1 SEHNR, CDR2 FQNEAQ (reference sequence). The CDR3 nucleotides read TGTGCCAGCAGCCCCTCAGCGGGAGCGTACAATGAGCAGTTCTTC. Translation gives CASSPSAGAYNEQFF. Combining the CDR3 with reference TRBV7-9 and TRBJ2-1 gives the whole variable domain DTGVSQNPRHKITKRGQNVTFRCDPISEHNRLYWYRQTLGQGPEFLTYFQNEAQLEKSRLLSDRFSAERPKGSFSTLEIQRTEQGDSAMYLCASSPSAGAYNEQFFGPGTRLTVL.

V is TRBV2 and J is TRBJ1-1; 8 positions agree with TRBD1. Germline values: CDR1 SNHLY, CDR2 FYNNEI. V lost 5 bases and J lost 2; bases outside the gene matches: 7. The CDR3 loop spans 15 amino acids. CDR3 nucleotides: TGTGCCAGCAGTTACCGGACAGGGTTAAACACTGAAGCTTTCTTT. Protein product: CASSYRTGLNTEAFF.

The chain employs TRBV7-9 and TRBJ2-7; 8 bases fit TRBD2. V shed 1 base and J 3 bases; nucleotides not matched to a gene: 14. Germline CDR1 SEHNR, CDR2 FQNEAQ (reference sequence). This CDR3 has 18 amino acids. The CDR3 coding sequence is TGTGCCAGCAGCTTAGAAAAATCTGGCGGGGGGTTTTACTACGAGCAGTACTTC. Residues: CASSLEKSGGGFYYEQYF. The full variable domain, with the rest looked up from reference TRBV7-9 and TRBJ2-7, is DTGVSQNPRHKITKRGQNVTFRCDPISEHNRLYWYRQTLGQGPEFLTYFQNEAQLEKSRLLSDRFSAERPKGSFSTLEIQRTEQGDSAMYLCASSLEKSGGGFYYEQYFGPGTRLTVT.

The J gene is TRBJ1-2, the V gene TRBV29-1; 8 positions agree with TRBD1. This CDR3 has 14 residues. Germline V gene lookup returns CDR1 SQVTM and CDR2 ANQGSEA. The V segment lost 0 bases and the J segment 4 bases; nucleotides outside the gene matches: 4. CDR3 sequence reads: CSVEDPGTGYGYTF. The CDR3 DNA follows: TGCAGCGTTGAAGATCCGGGGACAGGCTATGGCTACACCTTC.

The CDR3 sequence is CASGQGVDEQFF. The CDR3 DNA is TGTGCTTCCGGACAGGGGGTCGATGAGCAGTTCTTC. V is TRBV19 and J is TRBJ2-1; TRBD1 matches 10 bases. The CDR3 has 12 residues. Germline values: CDR1 LNHDA, CDR2 SQIVND (reference sequence). The full variable domain, its missing parts supplied by reference TRBV19 and TRBJ2-1, is DGGITQSPKYLFRKEGQNVTLSCEQNLNHDAMYWYRQDPGQGLRLIYYSQIVNDFQKGDIAEGYSVSREKKESFPLTVTSAQKNPTAFYLCASGQGVDEQFFGPGTRLTVL.